The present T cell receptor beta chain was sequenced within a study of cytomegalovirus exposure and HLA in healthy donors. Trimming removed 0 bases from V and 1 base from J; junction bases left unmatched: 4. The CDR3 is 17 amino acids. Germline V lookup: CDR1 SGHRS, CDR2 YFSETQ. About this clone: The antigen remains undetermined.

With 60 Vbeta and 13 Jbeta primers, the PCR was carried out. The assay was immunoSEQ multiplex PCR, and TCRdb's table has in-frame clones only and misses some. The profile shows 150,000 to 200,000 clones, roughly 83% of them singletons. Findings and caveats of the study: The authors excluded some V segments, including TRBV6-2 and TRBV6-3, as indistinguishable. As a later analysis showed, several of the most significant clusters appeared to be linked to common viral pathogens. Compared with the approximately 680-donor mean, an Asian-associated ancestry cluster reportedly had fewer N-insertions, according to a later analysis.

Sequencing was done on a sample of PBMCs. This sequence joins TRBV5-1 and TRBJ2-1; 10 positions agree with TRBD2. This clonotype was obtained from a woman aged 45-59 years in good health and CMV-seronegative. This CDR3 reads CASSLVSGRSSYNEQFF. CDR3 sequence (DNA): TGCGCCAGCAGCTTGGTTAGCGGGAGGTCATCCTACAATGAGCAGTTCTTC.